The present TCR beta chain was sequenced within a study of blood T cell repertoires in COVID-19. The wider study: Some COVID-19 samples were acute and others convalescent; all came from the United States, Italy and Spain. Nucleic acid was either cDNA or gDNA, and it came from T cells, B-cell-depleted T cells, or PBMCs.

As processed by the authors: Using reference gene primer amplification, nucleated cell counts were estimated. TCRdb's table, derived via immunoSEQ multiplex PCR, lists solely in-frame clones and lacks some. Clone size and the V and J calls come from that table; the DNA yielded D and trimming. The sample shows approximately 280,000 clones, over 75% of them seen only once. From germline, CDR1 is MGHRA and CDR2 YSYEKL. The J segment lost 0 bases and the V segment lost 4 bases, leaving 14 bases of the junction unmatched. The CDR3 is 19 residues long. V usage is TRBV4-1 and J usage is TRBJ2-2, with 7 bases identical to TRBD1. Sequenced: peripheral blood. The clonotype was recovered from a woman aged 55 to 70 with acute or convalescent COVID-19. CDR3 sequence reads: CASSRRDSLGVSNTGELFF. The CDR3 DNA reads as TGCGCCAGCAGCCGCCGGGACAGCCTTGGGGTTTCGAACACCGGGGAGCTGTTTTTT.